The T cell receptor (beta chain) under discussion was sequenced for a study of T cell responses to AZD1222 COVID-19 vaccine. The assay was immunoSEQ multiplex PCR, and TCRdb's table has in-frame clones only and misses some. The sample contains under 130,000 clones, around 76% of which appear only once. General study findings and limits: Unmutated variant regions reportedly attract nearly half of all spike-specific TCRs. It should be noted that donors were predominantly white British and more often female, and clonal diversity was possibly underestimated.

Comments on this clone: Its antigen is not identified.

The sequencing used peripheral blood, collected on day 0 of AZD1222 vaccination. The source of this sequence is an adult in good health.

In DNA form, the CDR3 reads TGTGCCAGTAGTATGAATAGGCTCTACGAGCAGTACTTC. Protein sequence: CASSMNRLYEQYF. The chain has TRBV19 and TRBJ2-7; D gene uncertain. The CDR3 sequence is 13 residues long. Germline CDR1 reads LNHDA; CDR2 reads SQIVND (reference sequence). V lost 3 bases to trimming and J lost 3 bases, with 9 bases between them.